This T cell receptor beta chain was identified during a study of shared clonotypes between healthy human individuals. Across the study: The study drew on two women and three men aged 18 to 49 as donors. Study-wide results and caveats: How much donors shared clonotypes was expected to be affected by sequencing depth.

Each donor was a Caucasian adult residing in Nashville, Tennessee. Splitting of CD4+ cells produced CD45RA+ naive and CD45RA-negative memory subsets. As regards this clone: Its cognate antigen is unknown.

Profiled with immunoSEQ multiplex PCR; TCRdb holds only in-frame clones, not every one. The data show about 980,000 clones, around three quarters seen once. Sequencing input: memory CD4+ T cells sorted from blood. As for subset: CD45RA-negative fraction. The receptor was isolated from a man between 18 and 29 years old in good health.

The CDR3 reads CASSAGLASPGAQYF. CDR3 nucleotides: TGTGCCAGCAGCGCCGGACTAGCATCCCCGGGGGCGCAGTACTTC. The J gene is TRBJ2-7, the V gene TRBV9, with 8 bases aligning to TRBD2. This CDR3 contains 15 residues. Unmatched junction bases numbered 14, after V lost 3 bases and J lost 9 bases. CDR1 is SGDLS and CDR2 is YYNGEE in the germline V gene.